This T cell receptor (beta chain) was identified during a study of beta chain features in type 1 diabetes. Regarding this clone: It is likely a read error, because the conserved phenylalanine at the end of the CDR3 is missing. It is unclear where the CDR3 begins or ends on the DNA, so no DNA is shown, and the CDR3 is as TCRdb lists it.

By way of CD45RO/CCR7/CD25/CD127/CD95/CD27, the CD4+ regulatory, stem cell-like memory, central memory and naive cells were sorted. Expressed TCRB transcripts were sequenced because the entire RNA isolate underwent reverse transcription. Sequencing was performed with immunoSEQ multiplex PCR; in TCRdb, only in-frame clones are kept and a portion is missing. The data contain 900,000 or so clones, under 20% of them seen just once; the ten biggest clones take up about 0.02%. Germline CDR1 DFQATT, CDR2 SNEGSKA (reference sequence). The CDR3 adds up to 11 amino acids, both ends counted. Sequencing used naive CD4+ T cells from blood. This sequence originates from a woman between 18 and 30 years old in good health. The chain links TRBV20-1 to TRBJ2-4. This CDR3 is CSARDRGIQNL.